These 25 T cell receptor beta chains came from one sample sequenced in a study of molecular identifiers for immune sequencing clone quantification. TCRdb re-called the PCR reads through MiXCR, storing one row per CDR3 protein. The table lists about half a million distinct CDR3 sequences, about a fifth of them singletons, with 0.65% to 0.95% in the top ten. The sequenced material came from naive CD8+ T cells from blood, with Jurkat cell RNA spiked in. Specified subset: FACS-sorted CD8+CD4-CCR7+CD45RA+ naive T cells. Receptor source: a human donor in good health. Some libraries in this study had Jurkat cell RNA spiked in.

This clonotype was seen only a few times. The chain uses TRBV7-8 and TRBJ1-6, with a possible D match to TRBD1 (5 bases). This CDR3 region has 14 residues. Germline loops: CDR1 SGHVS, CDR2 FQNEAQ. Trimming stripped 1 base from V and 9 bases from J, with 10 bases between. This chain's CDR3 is CASSLGGAGSPLHF. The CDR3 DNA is TGTGCCAGCAGCTTAGGAGGGGCCGGTTCACCCCTCCACTTT.

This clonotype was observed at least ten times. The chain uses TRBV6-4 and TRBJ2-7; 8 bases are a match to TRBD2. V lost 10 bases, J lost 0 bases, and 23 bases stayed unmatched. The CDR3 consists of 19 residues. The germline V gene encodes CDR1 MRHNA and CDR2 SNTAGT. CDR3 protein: CAIPATSGYQTPRSYEQYF. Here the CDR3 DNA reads TGTGCCATTCCGGCCACTAGCGGTTATCAAACCCCACGCTCCTACGAGCAGTACTTC.

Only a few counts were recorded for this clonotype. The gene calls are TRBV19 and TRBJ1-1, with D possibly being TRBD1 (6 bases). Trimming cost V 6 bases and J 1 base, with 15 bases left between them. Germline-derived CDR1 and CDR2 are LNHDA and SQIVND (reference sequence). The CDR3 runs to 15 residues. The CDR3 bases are TGTGCCAGTAGCCTGGGGGGGGGCCCGAACACTGAAGCTTTCTTT. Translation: CASSLGGGPNTEAFF.

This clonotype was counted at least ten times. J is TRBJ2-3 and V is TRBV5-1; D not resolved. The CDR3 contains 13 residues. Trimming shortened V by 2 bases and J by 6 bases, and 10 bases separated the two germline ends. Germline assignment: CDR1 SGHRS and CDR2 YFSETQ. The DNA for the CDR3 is TGCGCCAGCAGCTTTACCGTGGGGGATACGCAGTATTTT. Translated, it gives CASSFTVGDTQYF.

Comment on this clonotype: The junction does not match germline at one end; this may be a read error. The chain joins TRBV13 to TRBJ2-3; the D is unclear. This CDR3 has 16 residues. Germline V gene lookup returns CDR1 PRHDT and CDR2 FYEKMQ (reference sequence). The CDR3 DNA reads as TGTGCCAGCTGCTTAAAGGCGATAGGGAGCACAGATACGCAGTATTTT. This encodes CASCLKAIGSTDTQYF. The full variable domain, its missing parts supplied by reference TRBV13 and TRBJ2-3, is AAGVIQSPRHLIKEKRETATLKCYPIPRHDTVYWYQQGPGQDPQFLISFYEKMQSDKGSIPDRFSAQQFSDYHSELNMSSLELGDSALYFCASCLKAIGSTDTQYFGPGTRLTVL.

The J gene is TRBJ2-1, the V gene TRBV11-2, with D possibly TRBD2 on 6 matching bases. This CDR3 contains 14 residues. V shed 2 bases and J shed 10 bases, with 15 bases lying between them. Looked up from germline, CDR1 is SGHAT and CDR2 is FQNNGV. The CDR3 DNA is TGTGCCAGCAGCTTACTACAGGAGGGTGGGGAGCAGTTCTTC. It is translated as CASSLLQEGGEQFF.

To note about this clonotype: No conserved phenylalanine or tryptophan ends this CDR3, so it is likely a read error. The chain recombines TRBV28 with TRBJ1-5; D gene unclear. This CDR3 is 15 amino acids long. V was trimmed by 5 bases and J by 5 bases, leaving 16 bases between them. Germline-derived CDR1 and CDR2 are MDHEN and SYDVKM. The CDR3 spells CASSPPTGSDQPQHS. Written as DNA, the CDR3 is TGTGCCAGCAGTCCACCGACCGGGTCGGATCAGCCCCAGCATTCT.

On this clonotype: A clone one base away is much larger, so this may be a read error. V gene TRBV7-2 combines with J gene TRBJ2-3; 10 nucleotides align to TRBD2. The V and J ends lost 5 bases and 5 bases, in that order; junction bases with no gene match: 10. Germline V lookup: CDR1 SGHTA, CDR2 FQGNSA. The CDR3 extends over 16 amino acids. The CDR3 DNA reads TGTGCCAGCAGCCTTGGAGCGGGAGGGCCCAGAGATACGCAGTATTTT. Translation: CASSLGAGGPRDTQYF.

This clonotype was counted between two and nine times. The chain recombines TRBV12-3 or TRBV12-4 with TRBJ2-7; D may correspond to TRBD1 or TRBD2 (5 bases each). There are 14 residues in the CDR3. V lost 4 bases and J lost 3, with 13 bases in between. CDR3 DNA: TGTGCCAGCAGTTATGAGGGGTGGAACTACGAGCAGTACTTC. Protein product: CASSYEGWNYEQYF.

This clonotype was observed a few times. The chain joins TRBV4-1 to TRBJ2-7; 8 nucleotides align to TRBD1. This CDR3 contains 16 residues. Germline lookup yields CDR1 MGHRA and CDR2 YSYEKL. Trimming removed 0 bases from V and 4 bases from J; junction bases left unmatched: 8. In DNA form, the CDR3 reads TGCGCCAGCAGCCAAGATTCCGGACAGGGCGTTTACGAGCAGTACTTC. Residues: CASSQDSGQGVYEQYF.

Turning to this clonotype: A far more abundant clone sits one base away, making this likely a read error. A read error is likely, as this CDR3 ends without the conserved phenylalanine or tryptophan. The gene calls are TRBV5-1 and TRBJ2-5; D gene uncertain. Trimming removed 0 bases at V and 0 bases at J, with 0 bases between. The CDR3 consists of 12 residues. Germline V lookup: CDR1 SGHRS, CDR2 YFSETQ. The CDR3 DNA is TGCGCCAGCAGCTTGGACCAAGAGACCCAGTACTCC. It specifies CASSLDQETQYS.

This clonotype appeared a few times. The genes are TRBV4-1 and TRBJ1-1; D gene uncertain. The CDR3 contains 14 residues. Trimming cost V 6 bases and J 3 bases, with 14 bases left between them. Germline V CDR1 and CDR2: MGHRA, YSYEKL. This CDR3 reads CASRGARDDTEAFF. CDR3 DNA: TGCGCCAGCAGGGGTGCGAGGGATGACACTGAAGCTTTCTTT.

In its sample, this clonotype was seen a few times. The CDR3 loop reads CASSQTPSEDTQYF. In DNA form, the CDR3 reads TGTGCCAGTAGCCAGACACCCTCGGAAGATACGCAGTATTTT. The genes are TRBV7-9 and TRBJ2-3, with D unresolved. This CDR3 spans 14 amino acids. The germline gives CDR1 SEHNR, CDR2 FQNEAQ (reference sequence). V was cut by 9 bases and J by 5 bases, with 18 bases left in between.

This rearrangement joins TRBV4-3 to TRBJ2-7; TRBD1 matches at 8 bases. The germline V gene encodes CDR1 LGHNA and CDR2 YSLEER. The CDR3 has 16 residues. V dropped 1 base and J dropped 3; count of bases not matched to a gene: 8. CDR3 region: CASSQVFLTGGYEQYF. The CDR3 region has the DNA TGCGCCAGCAGCCAAGTTTTCCTAACAGGGGGCTACGAGCAGTACTTC.

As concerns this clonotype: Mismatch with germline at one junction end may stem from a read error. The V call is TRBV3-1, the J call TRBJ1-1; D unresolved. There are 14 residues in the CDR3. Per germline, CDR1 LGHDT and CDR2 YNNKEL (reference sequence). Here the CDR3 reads CASGQVKQMTEAFF. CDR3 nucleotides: TGTGCCAGCGGCCAAGTGAAACAAATGACTGAAGCTTTCTTT.

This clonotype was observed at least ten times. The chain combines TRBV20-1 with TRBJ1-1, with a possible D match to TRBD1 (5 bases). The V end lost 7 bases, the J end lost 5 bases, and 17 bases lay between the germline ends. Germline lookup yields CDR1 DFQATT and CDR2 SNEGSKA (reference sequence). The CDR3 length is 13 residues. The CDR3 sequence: CSGRLRGETEAFF. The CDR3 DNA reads TGCAGTGGCCGCCTCCGGGGCGAGACTGAAGCTTTCTTT.

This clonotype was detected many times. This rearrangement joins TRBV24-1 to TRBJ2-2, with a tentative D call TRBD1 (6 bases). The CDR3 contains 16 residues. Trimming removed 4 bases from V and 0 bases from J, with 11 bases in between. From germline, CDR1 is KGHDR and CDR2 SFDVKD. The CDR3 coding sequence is TGTGCCACCAGTGACAGACAGGACGCGAACACCGGGGAGCTGTTTTTT. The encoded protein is CATSDRQDANTGELFF.

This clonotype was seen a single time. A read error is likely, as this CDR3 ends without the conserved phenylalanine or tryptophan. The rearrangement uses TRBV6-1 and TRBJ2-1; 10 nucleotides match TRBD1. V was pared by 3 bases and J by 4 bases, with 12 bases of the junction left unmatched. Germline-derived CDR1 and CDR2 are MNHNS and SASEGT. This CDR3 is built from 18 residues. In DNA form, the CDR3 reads TGTGCCAGCAGTGAGGGTCCCGCGGGACAGGGGTGGTACAATGAGCAGTTCATC. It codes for CASSEGPAGQGWYNEQFI.

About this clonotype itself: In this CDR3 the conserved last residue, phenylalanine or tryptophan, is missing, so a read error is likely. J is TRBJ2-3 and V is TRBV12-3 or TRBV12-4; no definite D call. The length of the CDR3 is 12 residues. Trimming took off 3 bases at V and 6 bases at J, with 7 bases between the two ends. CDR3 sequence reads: CASSFDPDTQYV. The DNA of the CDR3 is TGTGCCAGCAGTTTCGACCCCGATACGCAGTATGTT.

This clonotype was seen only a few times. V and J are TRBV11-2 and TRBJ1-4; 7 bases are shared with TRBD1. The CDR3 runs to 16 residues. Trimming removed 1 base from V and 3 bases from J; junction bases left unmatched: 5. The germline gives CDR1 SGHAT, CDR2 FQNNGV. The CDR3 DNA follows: TGTGCCAGCAGCTTAGGCCCGGGACAGTCTAATGAAAAACTGTTTTTT. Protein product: CASSLGPGQSNEKLFF.

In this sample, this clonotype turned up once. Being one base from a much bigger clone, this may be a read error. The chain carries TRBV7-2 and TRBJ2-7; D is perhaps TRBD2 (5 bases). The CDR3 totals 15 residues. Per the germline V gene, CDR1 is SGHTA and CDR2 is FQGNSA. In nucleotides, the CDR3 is TGTGCCGGCAGCTTAGCGCTTGAAGGTTGGCACGAGCAGTACTTC. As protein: CAGSLALEGWHEQYF. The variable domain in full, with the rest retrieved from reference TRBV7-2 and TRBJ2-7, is GAGVSQSPSNKVTEKGKDVELRCDPISGHTALYWYRQSLGQGLEFLIYFQGNSAPDKSGLPSDRFSAERTGGSVSTLTIQRTQQEDSAVYLCAGSLALEGWHEQYFGPGTRLTVT.

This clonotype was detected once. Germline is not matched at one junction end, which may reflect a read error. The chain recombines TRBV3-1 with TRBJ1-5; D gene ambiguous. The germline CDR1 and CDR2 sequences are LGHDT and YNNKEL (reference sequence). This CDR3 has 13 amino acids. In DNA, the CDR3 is TGTGCCAGCAGCCAAGATTTGTACCAGCCCCAACATTTT. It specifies CASSQDLYQPQHF.

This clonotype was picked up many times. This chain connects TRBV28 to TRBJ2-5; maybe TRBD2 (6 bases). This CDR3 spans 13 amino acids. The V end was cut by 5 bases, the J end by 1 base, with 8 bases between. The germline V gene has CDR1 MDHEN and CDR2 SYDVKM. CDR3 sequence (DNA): TGTGCCAGCAGTCGGGGGTTCCAAGAGACCCAGTACTTC. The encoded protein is CASSRGFQETQYF.

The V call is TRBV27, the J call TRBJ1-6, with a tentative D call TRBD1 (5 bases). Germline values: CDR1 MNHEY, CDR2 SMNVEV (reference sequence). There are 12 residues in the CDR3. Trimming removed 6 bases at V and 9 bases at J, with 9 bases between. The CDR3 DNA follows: TGTGCCAGCAGGGGGGAAGGTTCACCCCTCCACTTT. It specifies CASRGEGSPLHF.

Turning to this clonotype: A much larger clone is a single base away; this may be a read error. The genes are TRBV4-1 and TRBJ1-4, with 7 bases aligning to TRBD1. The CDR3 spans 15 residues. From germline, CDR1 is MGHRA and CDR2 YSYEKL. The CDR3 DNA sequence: TGCGCCAGCAGCCAAGAGGACAGGTTTAATGAAAAACTGCTTTTT. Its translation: CASSQEDRFNEKLLF.